This TCR beta chain was recovered during a study of cytomegalovirus exposure and HLA in healthy donors. V shed 0 bases, J shed 5 bases, and the junction held 8 bases outside the gene matches. This CDR3 contains 16 residues. Germline lookup yields CDR1 SGDLS and CDR2 YYNGEE. PCR was performed using 60 Vbeta and 13 Jbeta primers. The method was immunoSEQ multiplex PCR; TCRdb's version includes in-frame clones alone and lacks a portion of them. The profile shows approximately 86,000 clones, about 71% of them singletons. Sequenced: PBMCs. The receptor was derived from a man aged 60 to 75 in good health and CMV-seronegative. The chain has TRBV9 and TRBJ2-5; 9 bases are a match to TRBD2. The CDR3 spells CASSVGGGRDAETQYF. CDR3 nucleotides: TGTGCCAGCAGCGTAGGCGGCGGGAGGGATGCGGAGACCCAGTACTTC.